Following are 3 T cell receptor beta chains from one sample sequenced in a study of blood T cell repertoires in COVID-19. Profiled with immunoSEQ multiplex PCR; TCRdb holds only in-frame clones, not every one. The sample consists of around 300,000 clones, more than 75% of them appearing once. Sequencing was done on a sample of peripheral blood. The receptors were sampled from a woman aged 25 to 45 who had recovered from COVID-19.

This clone is a singleton in its sample. This chain links TRBV6-5 with TRBJ2-5; 9 positions agree with TRBD2. The CDR3 runs 16 residues. With V trimmed by 0 bases and J by 0 bases, 2 bases remained unmatched. Germline V gives CDR1 MNHEY, CDR2 SVGAGI. CDR3 residues: CASSYSAGGNQETQYF. CDR3 coding DNA: TGTGCCAGCAGTTACTCGGCGGGGGGGAACCAAGAGACCCAGTACTTC.

J is TRBJ2-5 and V is TRBV5-1; D ambiguous. In germline, CDR1 is SGHRS, CDR2 YFSETQ. The CDR3 runs to 11 residues. V lost 3 bases and J 5 bases, leaving 5 bases between the germline ends. The CDR3 sequence: CASSWAETQYF. The CDR3 DNA reads TGCGCCAGCAGCTGGGCGGAGACCCAGTACTTC.

This rearrangement joins TRBV7-9 to TRBJ1-4, with TRBD1 matching 8 bases. The CDR3 extends over 16 amino acids. Germline V gene sequence: CDR1 SEHNR, CDR2 FQNEAQ (reference sequence). The ends lost 3 bases at V and 4 bases at J; junction bases unmatched: 7. This CDR3 reads CASSFLQGGFNEKLFF. CDR3 DNA: TGTGCCAGCAGCTTCTTACAGGGGGGTTTTAATGAAAAACTGTTTTTT.